This is a list of T cell receptor beta chains from one sample in a study of blood T cell repertoires in COVID-19. Clones were sequenced by immunoSEQ multiplex PCR, and TCRdb holds only the in-frame ones, with some missing. The top ten hold around 20% of the sample, which has approximately 300,000 clones, approximately 92% seen once. The sequenced sample was PBMCs or T cells enriched from blood (not recorded which). All receptors come from a woman younger than 45 who had recovered from COVID-19. Each CDR3 is given with its conserved first and last residue. Each record gives: V gene, J gene, D gene, clone size, CDR3 protein, CDR3 DNA. A D gene is named only where the DNA matches it firmly. Only some rows state a clone size, as once, few, many or a class for expanded clones.

TRBV18	TRBJ1-3	-	-	CASSPRSSGNTIYF	TGTGCCAGCTCCCCACGGAGCTCTGGAAACACCATATATTTT
TRBV2	TRBJ1-1	-	once	CASVRRQVLNTEAFF	TGTGCCAGCGTAAGAAGACAGGTCTTGAACACTGAAGCTTTCTTT
TRBV3-1/TRBV3-2	TRBJ2-7	-	few	CASSQFPTFSYEQYF	TGTGCCAGCAGCCAATTCCCGACATTCTCCTACGAGCAGTACTTC
TRBV11-2	TRBJ2-5	TRBD2	-	CASSLDSLAGASETQYF	TGTGCCAGCAGCTTAGATTCCCTAGCGGGGGCTAGTGAGACCCAGTACTTC
TRBV5-1	TRBJ2-7	TRBD2	once	CASRAGGNEQYF	TGCGCCAGCAGAGCGGGAGGGAACGAGCAGTACTTC
TRBV24-1	TRBJ2-2	TRBD1	-	CATSGGQGRTGELFF	TGTGCCACCAGTGGTGGACAGGGACGGACCGGGGAGCTGTTTTTT
TRBV19	TRBJ1-5	-	-	CASSIYGSGFGNQPQHF	TGTGCCAGTAGTATTTATGGGTCAGGGTTCGGCAATCAGCCCCAGCATTTT
TRBV5-8	TRBJ2-1	-	-	CASSRGYNEQFF	TGTGCCAGCAGCCGGGGATACAATGAGCAGTTCTTC
TRBV27	TRBJ2-4	-	-	CASSPRGGPLAKNIQYF	TGTGCCAGCAGTCCACGGGGAGGACCACTAGCCAAAAACATTCAGTACTTC
TRBV5-1	TRBJ2-5	-	-	CASSRALGEQETQYF	TGCGCCAGCAGCCGGGCCCTAGGGGAACAAGAGACCCAGTACTTC
TRBV11-2	TRBJ1-1	-	-	CASSLGRGSEAFF	TGTGCCAGCAGCTTAGGCCGAGGCTCTGAAGCTTTCTTT
TRBV5-1	TRBJ2-5	TRBD2	-	CASRPGTSQETQYF	TGCGCCAGCAGGCCCGGGACTAGCCAAGAGACCCAGTACTTC
TRBV27	TRBJ2-7	-	-	CVTSRFSIVGDSYEQYF	TGTGTGACCAGCAGGTTTAGCATTGTCGGGGACTCCTACGAGCAGTACTTC